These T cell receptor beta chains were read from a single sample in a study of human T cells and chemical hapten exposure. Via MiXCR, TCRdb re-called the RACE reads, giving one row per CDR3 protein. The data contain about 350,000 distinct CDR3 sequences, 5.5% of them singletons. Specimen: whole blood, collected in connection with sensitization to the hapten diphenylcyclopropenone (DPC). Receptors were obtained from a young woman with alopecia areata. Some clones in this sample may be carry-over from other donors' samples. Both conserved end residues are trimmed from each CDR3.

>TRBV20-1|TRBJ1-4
GGMSNEKLF
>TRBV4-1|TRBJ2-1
ASSQDYAQGSYNEQF
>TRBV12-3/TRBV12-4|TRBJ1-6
ASSSGPSSYNSPLH
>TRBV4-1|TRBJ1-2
ASSQDTGSNYGYT
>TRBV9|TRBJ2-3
ASSARTSGGAADTQY
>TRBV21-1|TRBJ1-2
ASSTYGYT
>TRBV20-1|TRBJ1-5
SANGAGNQPQH
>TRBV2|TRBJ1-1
ASSAGPWGDTEAF
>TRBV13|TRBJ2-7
ASSTSTGREQY
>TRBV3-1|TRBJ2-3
ASSPLAGGGEDTQY
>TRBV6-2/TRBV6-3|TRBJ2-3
ASSYPPSGADTQY
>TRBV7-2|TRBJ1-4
ASSWKATNEKLF
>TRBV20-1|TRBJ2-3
SASGARGQY
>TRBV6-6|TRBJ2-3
ASSYPESTDTQY
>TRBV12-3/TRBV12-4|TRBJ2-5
ASSTSRYPTRETQY
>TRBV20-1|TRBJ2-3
SARDRGGRRFTDTQY
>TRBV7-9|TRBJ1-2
ASSYDRDGYT
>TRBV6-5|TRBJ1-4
ASHRRQGVSNEKLF
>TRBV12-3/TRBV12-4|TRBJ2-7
ASSYVRGVGEQY
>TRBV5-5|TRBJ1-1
ASSFPPGALEAF
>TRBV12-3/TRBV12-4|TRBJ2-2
ASSWTGGNSGELF
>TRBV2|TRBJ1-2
ASRGWDIEPNYGYT
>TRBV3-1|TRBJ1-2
ASSQDTPGRFGYT
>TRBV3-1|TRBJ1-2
ASSQDAGVSGYT
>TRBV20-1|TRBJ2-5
SGRRQETQY
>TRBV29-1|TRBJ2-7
SVVGRESSYEQY
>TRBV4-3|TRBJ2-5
ASSQEWTTQETQY
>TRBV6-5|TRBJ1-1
ASSRQPKNTEAF
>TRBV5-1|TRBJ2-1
ASSLGLAGEEQF
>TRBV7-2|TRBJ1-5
ASSSQSWAQPQH
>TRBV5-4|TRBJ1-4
ASSPTTGGNEKLF
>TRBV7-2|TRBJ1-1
ASSLDVGEAF
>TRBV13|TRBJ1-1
ASSLFPGGRGTEAF
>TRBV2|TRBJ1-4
ASRSFSNEKLF
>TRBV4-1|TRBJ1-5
ASSQDGWGNQPQH
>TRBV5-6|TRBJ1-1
ASSLGGRGRATEAF
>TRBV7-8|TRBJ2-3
ASSLSVGGGSTDTQY
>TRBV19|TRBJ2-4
ASSMNRFGIKNIQY
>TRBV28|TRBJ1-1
ASNLRGGNEAF
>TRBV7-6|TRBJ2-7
APDRTGRPYEQY
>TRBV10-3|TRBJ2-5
AIRAGASQETQY
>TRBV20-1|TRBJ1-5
SARPDRVGQPQH
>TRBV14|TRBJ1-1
ASSQDRKTEAF
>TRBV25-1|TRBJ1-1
ASSDSSRETEAF
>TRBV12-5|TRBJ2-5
ASGPRLAGPQETQY
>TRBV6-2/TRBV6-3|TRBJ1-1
ASTLMGMRTEAF
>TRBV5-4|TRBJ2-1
ASSPDSSGDEQF